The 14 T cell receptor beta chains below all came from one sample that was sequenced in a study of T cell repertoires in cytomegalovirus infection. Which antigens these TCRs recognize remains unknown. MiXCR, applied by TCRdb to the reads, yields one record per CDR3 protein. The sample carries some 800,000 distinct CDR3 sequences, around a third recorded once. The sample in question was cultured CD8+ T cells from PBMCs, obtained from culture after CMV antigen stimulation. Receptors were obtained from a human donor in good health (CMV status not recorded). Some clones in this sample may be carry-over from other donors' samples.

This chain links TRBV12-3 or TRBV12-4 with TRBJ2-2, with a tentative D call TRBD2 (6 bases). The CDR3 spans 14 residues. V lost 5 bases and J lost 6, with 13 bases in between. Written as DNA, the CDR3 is TGTGCCAGCAGTCCCCCCTGGGGGGCCGGGGAGCTGTTTTTT. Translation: CASSPPWGAGELFF.

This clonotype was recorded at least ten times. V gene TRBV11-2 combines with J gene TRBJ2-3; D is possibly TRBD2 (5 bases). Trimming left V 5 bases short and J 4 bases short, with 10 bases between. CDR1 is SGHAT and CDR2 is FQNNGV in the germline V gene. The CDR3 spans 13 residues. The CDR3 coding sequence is TGTGCCAGCAGCCAAGAGAGGGCAGATACGCAGTATTTT. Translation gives CASSQERADTQYF. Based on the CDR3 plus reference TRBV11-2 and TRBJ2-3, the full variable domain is EAGVAQSPRYKIIEKRQSVAFWCNPISGHATLYWYQQILGQGPKLLIQFQNNGVVDDSQLPKDRFSAERLKGVDSTLKIQPAKLEDSAVYLCASSQERADTQYFGPGTRLTVL.

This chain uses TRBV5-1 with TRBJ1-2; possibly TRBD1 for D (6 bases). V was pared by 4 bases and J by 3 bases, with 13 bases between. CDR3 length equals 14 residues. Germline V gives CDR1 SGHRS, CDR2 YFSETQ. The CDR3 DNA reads TGCGCCAGCAGCCCCCCAGGGGCGGACTATGGCTACACCTTC. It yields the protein CASSPPGADYGYTF.

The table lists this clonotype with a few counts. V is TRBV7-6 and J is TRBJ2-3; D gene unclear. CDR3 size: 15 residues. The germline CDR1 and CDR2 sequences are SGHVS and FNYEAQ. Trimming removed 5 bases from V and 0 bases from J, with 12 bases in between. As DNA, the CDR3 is TGTGCCAGCAGCCCTCTTAGTACTAGCACAGATACGCAGTATTTT. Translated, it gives CASSPLSTSTDTQYF.

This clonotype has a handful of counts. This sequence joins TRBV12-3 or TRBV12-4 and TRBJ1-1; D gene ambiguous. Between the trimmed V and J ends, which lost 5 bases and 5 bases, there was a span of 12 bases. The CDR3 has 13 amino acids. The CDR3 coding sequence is TGTGCCAGCAGTCCTCTGAGAGGGACTGAAGCTTTCTTT. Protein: CASSPLRGTEAFF.

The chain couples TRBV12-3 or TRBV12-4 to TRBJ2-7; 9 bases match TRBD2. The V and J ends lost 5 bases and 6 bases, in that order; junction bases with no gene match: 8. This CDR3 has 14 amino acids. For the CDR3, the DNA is TGTGCCAGCAGTCTCCGTGGCGGGGGGGTCGAGCAGTACTTC. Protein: CASSLRGGGVEQYF.

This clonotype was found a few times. CDR3 residues: CAISRTEEETQYF. The CDR3 DNA reads TGTGCCATCTCCCGGACAGAAGAAGAGACCCAGTACTTC. This chain uses TRBV10-3 with TRBJ2-5, with D possibly TRBD1 on 6 matching bases. The CDR3 consists of 13 residues. Germline CDR1 and CDR2: ENHRY and SYGVKD. Trimming left V 8 bases short and J 3 bases short, with 13 bases between.

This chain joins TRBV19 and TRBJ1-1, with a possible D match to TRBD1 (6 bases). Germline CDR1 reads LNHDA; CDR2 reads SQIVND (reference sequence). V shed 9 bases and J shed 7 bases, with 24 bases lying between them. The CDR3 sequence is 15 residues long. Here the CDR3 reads CASSAAGQPQVEAFF. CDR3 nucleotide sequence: TGTGCCAGCTCCGCAGCCGGACAGCCGCAGGTTGAAGCTTTCTTT.

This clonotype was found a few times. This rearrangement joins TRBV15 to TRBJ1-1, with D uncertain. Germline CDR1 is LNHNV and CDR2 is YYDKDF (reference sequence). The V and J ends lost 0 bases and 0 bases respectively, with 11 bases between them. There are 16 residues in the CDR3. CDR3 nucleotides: TGTGCCACCAGCAGAGAACAGACCTATATGAACACTGAAGCTTTCTTT. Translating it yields CATSREQTYMNTEAFF.

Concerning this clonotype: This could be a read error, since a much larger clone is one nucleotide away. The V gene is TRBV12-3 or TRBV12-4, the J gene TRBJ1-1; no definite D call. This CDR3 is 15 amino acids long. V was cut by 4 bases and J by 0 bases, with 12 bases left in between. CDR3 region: CASSYYESVNTEAFF. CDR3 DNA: TGTGCCAGCAGTTACTATGAGTCGGTGAACACTGAAGCTTTCTTT.

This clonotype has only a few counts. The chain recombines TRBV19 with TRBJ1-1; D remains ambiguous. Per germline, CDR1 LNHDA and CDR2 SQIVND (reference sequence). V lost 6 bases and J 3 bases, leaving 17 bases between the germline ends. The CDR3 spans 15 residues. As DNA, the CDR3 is TGTGCCAGTAGCATCTCACCGGTCCGGGACACTGAAGCTTTCTTT. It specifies CASSISPVRDTEAFF.

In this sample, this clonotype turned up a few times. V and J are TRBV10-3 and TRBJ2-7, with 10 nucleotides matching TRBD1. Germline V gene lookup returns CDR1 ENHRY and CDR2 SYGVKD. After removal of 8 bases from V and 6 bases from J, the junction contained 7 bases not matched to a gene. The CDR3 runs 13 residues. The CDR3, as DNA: TGTGCCATCGCCGGGACAGGGGATCGCGAGCAGTACGTC. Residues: CAIAGTGDREQYV.

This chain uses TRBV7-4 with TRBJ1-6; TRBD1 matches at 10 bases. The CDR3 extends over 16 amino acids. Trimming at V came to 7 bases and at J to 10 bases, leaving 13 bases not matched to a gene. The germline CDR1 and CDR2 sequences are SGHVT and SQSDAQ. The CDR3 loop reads CASIPNTGQGTSPLHF. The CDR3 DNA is TGTGCCAGCATCCCCAATACGGGACAGGGGACCTCACCCCTCCACTTT. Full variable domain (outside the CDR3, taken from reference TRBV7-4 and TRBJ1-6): GAGVSQSPRYKVAKRGRDVALRCDSISGHVTLYWYRQTLGQGSEVLTYSQSDAQRDKSGRPSGRFSAERPERSVSTLKIQRTEQGDSAVYLCASIPNTGQGTSPLHFGNGTRLTVT.

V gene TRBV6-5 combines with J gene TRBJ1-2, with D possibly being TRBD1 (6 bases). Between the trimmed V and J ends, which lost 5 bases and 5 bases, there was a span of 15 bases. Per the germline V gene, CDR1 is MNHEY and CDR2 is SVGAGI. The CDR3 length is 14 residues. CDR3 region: CASSPSGATYGYTF. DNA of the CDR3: TGTGCCAGCAGTCCCTCAGGGGCTACGTATGGCTACACCTTC.